This T cell receptor beta chain comes out of a study of T-cell memory formation after mild COVID-19. Background on the study: Each donor largely had its own TCR clusters.

TCRdb re-derived calls from the 5' RACE reads in MiXCR, one entry per CDR3 protein. The data show 360,000 or so distinct CDR3 sequences, around 28% seen once. Germline V lookup: CDR1 SGHAT, CDR2 FQNNGV. Trimming at V came to 1 base and at J to 8 bases, leaving 6 bases not matched to a gene. The CDR3 covers 14 residues. This clonotype was seen a handful of times. The antigen is not known. The study, taken as a whole, reports: There were some responding clones in pre-infection memory, which suggested that cross-reactive memory had joined. In second-wave clones peaking day 37, SARS-CoV-2 specificity remained unconfirmed. Shrinking CD4+ clones resided mostly in CM and EM, and CD8+ ones in EMRA.

Input material: PBMCs or a T cell subset sorted from them (not recorded which). The rearrangement uses TRBV11-2 and TRBJ1-2; TRBD1 matches 8 bases. This TCR came from an adult woman who had mild COVID-19 (a few samples of this study predate the infection). Cell type and time point are not known. The CDR3 sequence is CASSLVDRGNGYTF. The CDR3, as DNA: TGTGCCAGCAGCTTAGTCGACAGGGGAAACGGCTACACCTTC.